This TCR beta chain is from a study of early T cells in non-severe SARS-CoV-2 infection. This clonotype showed up many times. TCRdb reanalysed the 5' RACE reads using MiXCR and keeps one entry per CDR3 protein. Seen here are 50,000 to 60,000 distinct CDR3 sequences, 9.3% observed once, and the top ten hold more than 20%. What was sequenced was whole blood. The sequence was obtained from an adult who was a healthcare worker with PCR-confirmed SARS-CoV-2 infection or an uninfected control (not recorded which).

CDR3 amino acids: CSAPGLSHNEQFF. In nucleotides, the CDR3 is TGCAGTGCTCCGGGACTATCACACAATGAGCAGTTCTTC. The chain recombines TRBV20-1 with TRBJ2-1, with TRBD2 matching over 7 bases. The CDR3 length is 13 residues. Germline values: CDR1 DFQATT, CDR2 SNEGSKA (reference sequence). Trimming cost V 5 bases and J 5 bases; bases outside gene matches: 6.